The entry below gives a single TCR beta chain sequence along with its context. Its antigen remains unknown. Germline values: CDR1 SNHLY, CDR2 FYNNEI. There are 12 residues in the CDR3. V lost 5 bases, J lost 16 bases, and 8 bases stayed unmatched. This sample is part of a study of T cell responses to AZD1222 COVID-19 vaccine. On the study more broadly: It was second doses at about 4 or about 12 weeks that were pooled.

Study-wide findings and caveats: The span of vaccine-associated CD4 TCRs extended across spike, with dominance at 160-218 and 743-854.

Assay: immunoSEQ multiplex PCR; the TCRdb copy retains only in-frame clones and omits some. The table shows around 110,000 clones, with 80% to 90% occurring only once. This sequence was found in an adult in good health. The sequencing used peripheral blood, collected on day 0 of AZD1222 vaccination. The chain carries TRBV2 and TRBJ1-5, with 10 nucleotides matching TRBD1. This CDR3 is CASSPTGGARHF. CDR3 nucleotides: TGTGCCAGCAGTCCGACAGGGGGCGCCCGTCATTTT.